These T cell receptor beta chains were read from a single sample in a study of cytomegalovirus exposure and HLA in healthy donors. Sequencing was performed with immunoSEQ multiplex PCR; in TCRdb, only in-frame clones are kept and a portion is missing. The repertoire includes 270,000 or so clones, 80% to 90% of them detected once, and 3% to 4% sits in the top ten. The sample was PBMCs. The source of these receptors is a middle-aged man in good health and CMV-seropositive. Both conserved end residues are part of each CDR3. A D gene is named only where the DNA matches it firmly. Expanded clones get a size class; other rows say once, few or many, or leave the size out.

j_call v_call d_call clone_size cdr3_aa cdr3_nt
TRBJ2-7 TRBV27 . . CASRSNSGTEYF TGTGCCAGCAGGTCCAATTCCGGAACAGAATACTTC
TRBJ1-1 TRBV10-2 TRBD1 . CASNQGARSEAFF TGCGCCAGCAATCAGGGGGCGCGGAGTGAAGCTTTCTTT
TRBJ2-1 TRBV29-1 . . CSPRVAGLNEQFF TGCAGCCCCCGCGTGGCGGGGCTGAATGAGCAGTTCTTC
TRBJ1-3 TRBV6-5 . . CASSYSTGGNTIYF TGTGCCAGCAGTTACTCGACAGGTGGAAACACCATATATTTT
TRBJ2-7 TRBV19 . . CAGRDNEQYF TGTGCCGGCAGAGACAACGAGCAGTACTTC
TRBJ1-1 TRBV7-6 . few CASSSDSFTEAFF TGTGCCAGCAGCTCGGACAGTTTCACTGAAGCTTTCTTT
TRBJ2-7 TRBV29-1 . . CSVSGNSYEQYF TGCAGCGTTTCCGGGAACTCCTACGAGCAGTACTTC
TRBJ1-5 TRBV28 . . CASSPAVGGRQPQHF TGTGCCAGCAGTCCAGCTGTTGGGGGCCGGCAGCCCCAGCATTTT
TRBJ2-1 TRBV9 TRBD2 . CASSGGLAVTYNEQFF TGTGCCAGCAGCGGGGGACTAGCGGTGACCTACAATGAGCAGTTCTTC
TRBJ2-1 TRBV29-1 TRBD2 . CSVEDSWTGGTYNEQFF TGCAGCGTTGAAGACAGTTGGACGGGGGGAACCTACAATGAGCAGTTCTTC
TRBJ2-7 TRBV30 TRBD2 . CAWTGLGFYEQYF TGTGCCTGGACGGGACTAGGGTTCTACGAGCAGTACTTC
TRBJ2-7 TRBV27 . . CASSLGLQGEGTYEQYF TGTGCCAGCAGTTTAGGGCTACAGGGTGAGGGCACCTACGAGCAGTACTTC
TRBJ1-2 TRBV27 TRBD1 . CASSPPGQGAGGYTF TGTGCCAGCAGTCCCCCGGGACAGGGGGCTGGTGGCTACACCTTC
TRBJ2-7 TRBV10-3 TRBD1 . CAISGALRDRGTHEQYF TGTGCCATCAGTGGGGCTCTCCGGGACAGGGGAACTCACGAGCAGTACTTC
TRBJ1-2 TRBV14 TRBD1 once CASSQGTGRNYGYTF TGTGCCAGCAGCCAAGGGACAGGGCGAAACTATGGCTACACCTTC
TRBJ1-2 TRBV29-1 TRBD1 . CSVIGGQQIYGYTF TGCAGCGTTATTGGGGGACAGCAAATCTATGGCTACACCTTC
TRBJ2-3 TRBV28 . . CASSLPQSTDTQYF TGTGCCAGCAGCCTACCTCAAAGCACAGATACGCAGTATTTT
TRBJ1-2 TRBV6-5 TRBD1 . CASSLDRVGGYTF TGTGCCAGCAGTCTTGACAGGGTTGGCGGCTACACCTTC
TRBJ2-7 TRBV7-2 TRBD2 . CASSSTGGRPHYEQYF TGTGCCAGCAGCTCTACGGGCGGGAGGCCCCACTACGAGCAGTACTTC
TRBJ2-5 TRBV28 TRBD2 . CASSSAGGVETQYF TGTGCCAGCAGTTCAGCGGGAGGGGTGGAGACCCAGTACTTC
TRBJ2-7 TRBV30 . . CAWSPSPAIEQYF TGTGCCTGGAGCCCCTCTCCAGCGATCGAGCAGTACTTC
TRBJ2-7 TRBV11-2 . . CASSLGPQGAHSTYEQYF TGTGCCAGCAGCTTAGGCCCACAGGGAGCGCACTCCACCTACGAGCAGTACTTC
TRBJ2-2 TRBV5-1 . . CASSQRTGLNTGELFF TGCGCCAGCAGCCAACGAACAGGTTTAAACACCGGGGAGCTGTTTTTT
TRBJ1-5 TRBV30 TRBD1 once CAWSDDRGFQHF TGTGCCTGGAGTGACGACAGGGGGTTCCAGCATTTT
TRBJ2-7 TRBV2 TRBD2 few CASLEGGPYEQYF TGTGCCAGCTTAGAGGGAGGGCCCTACGAGCAGTACTTC
TRBJ2-5 TRBV7-2 TRBD2 . CASSLQAGVGETQYF TGTGCCAGCAGCTTACAAGCGGGAGTGGGAGAGACCCAGTACTTC
TRBJ2-1 TRBV7-8 TRBD2 few CASSLASGLAGSYNEQFF TGTGCCAGCAGCTTAGCGAGTGGACTAGCGGGCTCCTACAATGAGCAGTTCTTC
TRBJ2-7 TRBV6-5 TRBD1 . CASTTDRGGNEQYF TGTGCCAGCACGACGGACAGGGGCGGCAACGAGCAGTACTTC
TRBJ1-4 TRBV4-1 . . CASSQDQAGQTNEKLFF TGCGCCAGCAGCCAAGATCAAGCGGGGCAGACTAATGAAAAACTGTTTTTT
TRBJ2-2 TRBV5-1 . . CASSFTGRVDTGELFF TGCGCCAGCAGCTTTACAGGGAGAGTGGACACCGGGGAGCTGTTTTTT
TRBJ1-4 TRBV28 . . CASSLDQGIGEKLFF TGTGCCAGCAGTTTGGATCAGGGAATAGGCGAAAAACTGTTTTTT
TRBJ2-7 TRBV5-5 . . CASRVGTAYYEQYF TGTGCCAGCAGGGTTGGGACTGCATACTACGAGCAGTACTTC
TRBJ1-1 TRBV27 . . CASRSRGRGGWTEAFF TGTGCCAGCAGGTCGCGGGGCCGGGGGGGGTGGACTGAAGCTTTCTTT
TRBJ2-1 TRBV7-6 TRBD2 . CASSAPAGGPYEQFF TGTGCCAGCAGCGCCCCGGCGGGAGGGCCATATGAGCAGTTCTTC
TRBJ2-2 TRBV7-7 TRBD1 . CASSKTDRGGTGELFF TGTGCTAGCAGCAAGACGGACAGGGGAGGGACCGGGGAGCTGTTTTTT
TRBJ1-2 TRBV7-9 . . CSSSLDYNYGYTF TGTTCCAGCAGCTTAGACTATAACTATGGCTACACCTTC
TRBJ2-3 TRBV5-1 TRBD2 . CASSLSAGGPGWDTQYF TGCGCCAGCAGCTTATCGGCGGGAGGGCCGGGATGGGATACGCAGTATTTT
TRBJ2-1 TRBV15 TRBD1 . CATSRDLGQGVRNEQFF TGTGCCACCAGCAGAGATCTGGGACAGGGGGTAAGGAATGAGCAGTTCTTC
TRBJ1-2 TRBV19 TRBD1 . CASSITGARYGYTF TGTGCCAGTAGTATCACAGGGGCCCGCTATGGCTACACCTTC
TRBJ2-1 TRBV2 . . CASSGFDSRSSYNEQFF TGTGCCAGCAGTGGATTTGACAGTCGTAGCTCCTACAATGAGCAGTTCTTC
TRBJ1-5 TRBV2 . . CASKGGGNQPQHF TGTGCCAGCAAAGGAGGGGGCAATCAGCCCCAGCATTTT
TRBJ1-5 TRBV25-1 . . CASSESLGWDQPQHF TGTGCCAGCAGTGAATCTCTGGGCTGGGATCAGCCCCAGCATTTT
TRBJ2-5 TRBV5-5 . few CASSFNQETQYF TGTGCCAGCAGCTTCAACCAAGAGACCCAGTACTTC
TRBJ1-5 TRBV4-1 TRBD1 few CASSQYDRALRNQPQHF TGCGCCAGCAGCCAATACGACAGGGCCCTAAGGAATCAGCCCCAGCATTTT
TRBJ1-5 TRBV15 . . CATSRDPPGPDYGQPQHF TGTGCCACCAGCAGAGACCCCCCCGGACCCGACTACGGACAGCCCCAGCATTTT
TRBJ1-6 TRBV5-1 . . CASSAERGLTNSPLHF TGCGCCAGCAGCGCGGAGCGGGGGCTTACGAATTCACCCCTCCACTTT
TRBJ2-2 TRBV27 TRBD1 . CASRGTGTVRGELFF TGTGCCAGCAGAGGGACAGGGACGGTTCGCGGGGAGCTGTTTTTT
TRBJ1-1 TRBV7-9 . . CSSSLGLQGGKTEAFF TGTTCCAGCAGCTTAGGATTACAGGGAGGGAAGACTGAAGCTTTCTTT
TRBJ1-1 TRBV19 . . CASHKPGGNTEAFF TGTGCCAGCCATAAGCCCGGGGGGAACACTGAAGCTTTCTTT
TRBJ2-7 TRBV20-1 . . CSARALYEQYF TGCAGTGCTAGAGCACTCTACGAGCAGTACTTC